Listed below are T cell receptor beta chains from one sample, sequenced in a study of T-cell memory formation after mild COVID-19. TCRdb fed the 5' RACE reads into MiXCR, producing one record per CDR3 protein. The sample lists roughly 280,000 distinct CDR3 sequences, 8.2% occurring once. The sample consisted of PBMCs or a T cell subset sorted from them (not recorded which). These receptors originate from a man between 18 and 35 years old who had mild COVID-19 (a few samples of this study predate the infection). Cell type and time point are not known. Each CDR3 is given with its conserved first and last residue. Each record gives: D gene, V gene, CDR3 length, clone size, J gene, CDR3 DNA, CDR3 protein. A D gene is named only where the DNA matches it firmly. Clone size is given for some rows only: seen once, a few or many times, or a class if the clone is expanded.

>TRBD2|TRBV7-2|16|many|TRBJ2-3
TGTGCCAGCAGCTTAGCGGGGACTAGGGGAACAGATACGCAGTATTTT
CASSLAGTRGTDTQYF
>TRBD2|TRBV3-1|14|many|TRBJ2-5
TGTGCCAGCAGCCCTACTAGCGGACAAGAGACCCAGTACTTC
CASSPTSGQETQYF
>TRBD1|TRBV6-2/TRBV6-3|13|few|TRBJ1-5
TGTGCCAGCAAGAACAGGGGCCATCAGCCCCAGCATTTT
CASKNRGHQPQHF
>NA|TRBV5-1|13|NA|TRBJ2-4
TGCGCCAGCACACAAGACATCGGAAACATTCAGTACTTC
CASTQDIGNIQYF
>NA|TRBV2|15|NA|TRBJ1-5
TGTGCCAGCAGTGAAGTTTCGGGGGGGAATCAGCCACAGCATTTT
CASSEVSGGNQPQHF
>NA|TRBV15|14|NA|TRBJ2-2
TGTGCCACCGGAAAAGGCGTTAACACCGGGGAGCTGTTTTTT
CATGKGVNTGELFF
>NA|TRBV6-5|14|few|TRBJ1-2
TGTGCCAGCAGCGATACAGGGCCTGGCTATGGCTACACCTTC
CASSDTGPGYGYTF
>NA|TRBV6-2/TRBV6-3|17|few|TRBJ2-3
TGTGCCAGCAGTACACGCCTACACCGGGGGAGCACAGATACGCAGTATTTT
CASSTRLHRGSTDTQYF
>NA|TRBV4-2|15|few|TRBJ2-5
TGTGCCAGCAGCCAAGTGGAGATCCCCCAAGAGACCCAGTACTTC
CASSQVEIPQETQYF
>NA|TRBV7-9|14|few|TRBJ2-2
TGTGCCAGCAGCCCGCGGGGAAGTTCCGGGGAGCTGTTTTTT
CASSPRGSSGELFF
>NA|TRBV5-6|13|few|TRBJ2-1
TGTGCCAGCACCCAACTAGTGCTAGGTGAGCAGTTCTTC
CASTQLVLGEQFF
>TRBD1|TRBV20-1|16|many|TRBJ2-5
TGCAGTGCTAGATCGGACAGGGTAATCGCGGGAGAGACCCAGTACTTC
CSARSDRVIAGETQYF
>NA|TRBV7-2|14|NA|TRBJ2-3
TGTGCCAGCAGCTTATCTTACTCCACAGATACGCAGTATTTT
CASSLSYSTDTQYF
>NA|TRBV28|13|few|TRBJ2-3
TGTGCCAGCAGTTTCGGGGCTGGGGATACGCAGTATTTT
CASSFGAGDTQYF
>NA|TRBV6-6|14|few|TRBJ2-4
TGTGCCAGCAGTTATCGGGCGGTCAAAAACATTCAGTACTTC
CASSYRAVKNIQYF
>NA|TRBV6-5|12|few|TRBJ1-2
TGTGCCAGCAGTCCCGGAAGGGGTGGCTACACCTTC
CASSPGRGGYTF
>NA|TRBV7-7|14|NA|TRBJ2-5
TGTGCCAGCAGCAAGGACAGAGGACAAGAGACCCAGTACTTC
CASSKDRGQETQYF
>NA|TRBV6-2/TRBV6-3|14|many|TRBJ2-2
TGTGCCAGCAGCCCGGGACGGAACACCGGGGAGCTGTTTTTT
CASSPGRNTGELFF
>NA|TRBV25-1|12|many|TRBJ2-1
TGTGCCAGCAGTGATCGGGGGTATGAGCAGTTCTTC
CASSDRGYEQFF
>NA|TRBV20-1|14|few|TRBJ1-5
TGCAGTGCTAGAGCAGTATTCCCGGCTCAGCCCCAGCATTTT
CSARAVFPAQPQHF
>TRBD2|TRBV6-2/TRBV6-3|13|NA|TRBJ2-7
TGTGCCAGCAGTTACCGGGCGGGGGACGAGCAGTACTTC
CASSYRAGDEQYF
>NA|TRBV12-3/TRBV12-4|14|many|TRBJ2-5
TGTGCCAGCAGGTTAGACTCCTTGGAAGAGACCCAGTACTTC
CASRLDSLEETQYF
>NA|TRBV19|14|NA|TRBJ1-1
TGTGCCAGTAGTGGAGGCAGGGGTGGCACTGAAGCTTTCTTT
CASSGGRGGTEAFF
>TRBD1|TRBV3-1|15|once|TRBJ1-4
TGTGCCAGCAGCCAAGACCGGGACAGGGGGGAAAAACTGTTTTTT
CASSQDRDRGEKLFF
>NA|TRBV19|13|few|TRBJ1-5
TGTGCCAGTAGTATAGTCGGCAATCAGCCCCAGCATTTT
CASSIVGNQPQHF
>TRBD1|TRBV5-1|14|few|TRBJ2-5
TGCGCCAGCAGCTTTCGGGACAGGGGAGAGACCCAGTACTTC
CASSFRDRGETQYF
>NA|TRBV20-1|16|NA|TRBJ1-5
TGCAGTGCTAGGGGCTGGGACGGAGATAACAATCAGCCCCAGCATTTT
CSARGWDGDNNQPQHF
>NA|TRBV5-1|14|NA|TRBJ1-2
TGCGCCAGCAGCTTGGCCTCCAGTTTTAATGGCTACACCTTC
CASSLASSFNGYTF
>NA|TRBV6-5|12|many|TRBJ2-7
TGTGCCAGCAGTTATACCGACCGCGAGCAGTACTTC
CASSYTDREQYF
>NA|TRBV10-2|12|NA|TRBJ2-5
TGCGCCAGCAGTGAGTCGCTGGAGACCCAGTACTTC
CASSESLETQYF
>NA|TRBV12-3/TRBV12-4|14|many|TRBJ2-3
TGTGCCAGCAGCTCGGGGACTAGCACAGATACGCAGTATTTT
CASSSGTSTDTQYF
>TRBD1|TRBV12-3/TRBV12-4|15|NA|TRBJ2-5
TGTGCCAGCAGTTTCCCCGGGACAGGGAAAGAGACCCAGTACTTC
CASSFPGTGKETQYF
>NA|TRBV11-3|14|once|TRBJ2-1
TGTGCCAGCAGCTTAGATTACGGTTACAATGAGCAGTTCTTC
CASSLDYGYNEQFF
>NA|TRBV5-1|16|few|TRBJ2-5
TGCGCCAGCAGCCTCGAGGCGGGGTGGTACCAAGAGACCCAGTACTTC
CASSLEAGWYQETQYF
>NA|TRBV19|14|few|TRBJ2-1
TGTGCCAGTAGTACGGTCGAGGGTTACAATGAGCAGTTCTTC
CASSTVEGYNEQFF
>TRBD1|TRBV28|13|few|TRBJ1-4
TGTGCCAGCAGAGACAGGGTAAAGGAAAAACTGTTTTTT
CASRDRVKEKLFF